The T cell receptor beta chain described here comes from a study of shared clonotypes between healthy human individuals. About the research overall: CD8 memory received one plate per donor, CD8 naive two, CD4 memory three and CD4 naive three.

Study observations and caveats: It was only blood that was sampled, and tissue repertoires likely differ.

Regarding this clone: Its specificity is unknown.

Assay: immunoSEQ multiplex PCR; the TCRdb copy retains only in-frame clones and omits some. The profile shows 2 million to 2.5 million clones, approximately 94% of them singletons. V was pared by 5 bases and J by 2 bases, with 22 bases between. Germline loops: CDR1 SGHTA, CDR2 FQGNSA. The CDR3 length is 19 residues. CD45RA+ naive and CD45RA-negative memory subsets were separated from CD4+ cells. This chain connects TRBV7-2 to TRBJ2-6; perhaps TRBD1 as D (6 bases). The receptor was derived from a man aged 18 to 29 in good health. Some clones in this sample may be carry-over from other donors' samples. The specimen sequenced was naive CD4+ T cells from PBMCs. The subset: CD45RA+ positively selected. The CDR3 nucleotides are TGTGCCAGCAGCACCGTCACCGGGGCAGGGGCCCCTGGGGCCAACGTCCTGACTTTC. Translated: CASSTVTGAGAPGANVLTF.